This T cell receptor (beta chain) was sequenced during a study of blood T cell repertoires in COVID-19. About the research overall: Nucleic acid was either cDNA or gDNA, and it came from T cells, B-cell-depleted T cells, or PBMCs.

Clones were sequenced by immunoSEQ multiplex PCR, and TCRdb holds only the in-frame ones, with some missing. The repertoire includes about 40,000 clones, approximately 88% of them detected once, and approximately 10% sits in the top ten. The trim removed 2 bases at V and 7 bases at J, leaving 7 bases unmatched. CDR1 MNHNS and CDR2 SASEGT come from the germline V gene. This CDR3 region has 15 residues. The clonotype was recovered from an older woman with acute or convalescent COVID-19. The specimen sequenced was peripheral blood. This chain joins TRBV6-1 and TRBJ2-7; 11 bases line up with TRBD1. The CDR3 sequence is CASSETGTGGSEQYV. The CDR3 DNA reads as TGTGCCAGCAGTGAAACGGGGACAGGGGGGAGTGAGCAGTACGTC.